This T cell receptor beta chain was identified in a study of breast tumors, draining lymph nodes, adjacent tissues. Notes on the study in general: Data fit most tumor T cells coming from lymph node, expanding in tumor.

This clonotype was detected ten times or more. No antigen is known for it. Axillary draining lymph nodes of breast cancer patients supplied the node samples. TCRdb re-derived calls from the multiplex PCR reads in MiXCR, one entry per CDR3 protein. The data contain approximately 300,000 distinct CDR3 sequences, around 30% of them seen just once; the ten biggest clones take up roughly 1.1%. This receptor was obtained from a female donor with breast cancer. Some clones in this sample may be carry-over from other donors' samples. Sequencing input: axillary lymph node tissue.

The CDR3 sequence: CSVVLAGGRGSYEQYF. The CDR3, as DNA: TGCAGCGTTGTTTTGGCTGGCGGGAGAGGATCCTACGAGCAGTACTTC. The J gene is TRBJ2-7, the V gene TRBV29-1; TRBD2 aligns across 7 bases. Looked up from germline, CDR1 is SQVTM and CDR2 is ANQGSEA. The V and J ends lost 4 bases and 1 base, in that order; junction bases with no gene match: 13. The CDR3 runs 16 residues.